This entry describes one T cell receptor beta chain. Its antigen is undetermined. Germline loops: CDR1 MNHNS, CDR2 SASEGT. This CDR3 region has 16 residues. Germline trimming cut 2 bases from V and 6 bases from J; bases unmatched to any gene: 9. These data come from a study of vaccination and CD4 T cells after COVID-19. As for time point: late sampling 161 to 241 days after vaccination in three convalescent patients. Treatment defined: approximately nine-day PBMC culture with coronavirus spike peptide pools or control peptides (ViraFEST assay). In the ViraFEST assay, peptide-pool expansion preceded TCR sequencing of expanded clonotypes. Oncomine TCR Beta short-read sequencing was applied to DNA from cultured CD4+ T cells. Each CDR3 protein is one row after TCRdb ran MiXCR on the PCR reads. The sample includes approximately 21,000 distinct CDR3 sequences, around two fifths of them seen just once.

This TCR was recovered from a human donor who had recovered from COVID-19. The specimen comprised CD4+ T cells from blood, cultured in vitro, sampled about 7 months after SARS-CoV-2 vaccination. The chain links TRBV6-1 to TRBJ2-3, with 9 bases aligning to TRBD2. CDR3 residues: CASSERVAGAGDTQYF. In DNA, the CDR3 is TGTGCCAGCAGTGAAAGGGTAGCGGGAGCAGGGGATACGCAGTATTTT.